The 5 T cell receptor beta chains reported below all come from one sample, sequenced in a study of response to subunit inactivated influenza vaccine. One entry per CDR3 protein results from TCRdb running MiXCR on the RT-PCR reads. The table has almost 600,000 distinct CDR3 sequences, 12% to 15% seen once. This sample comprised PBMCs from blood, obtained roughly 12 days after vaccination. The receptor source for this set is a man aged 50 or older who received an inactivated influenza vaccine.

This clonotype was seen a handful of times. The rearrangement joins TRBV5-8 to TRBJ1-3; D not certain. V lost 1 base and J lost 3, with 2 bases in between. In germline, CDR1 is SGHTS, CDR2 YDEGEE. The CDR3 covers 12 residues. The CDR3 region is CASSLHGNTIYF. The CDR3 coding sequence is TGTGCCAGCAGCTTGCATGGAAACACCATATATTTT.

The chain couples TRBV24-1 to TRBJ2-2, with 10 bases fitting TRBD1. With 4 bases clipped from V and 4 bases from J, the junction kept 5 bases outside the gene matches. The CDR3 consists of 16 residues. Germline values: CDR1 KGHDR, CDR2 SFDVKD. The CDR3, as DNA: TGTGCCACCAGTGACCCTCGGGACAGGGGCACCGGGGAGCTGTTTTTT. Amino acids: CATSDPRDRGTGELFF.

This clonotype was recorded many times. The rearrangement joins TRBV20-1 to TRBJ2-1; maybe TRBD1 (6 bases). The germline V gene encodes CDR1 DFQATT and CDR2 SNEGSKA (reference sequence). With 5 bases removed from V and 6 bases from J, the gap between germline ends came to 14 bases. This CDR3 region has 13 residues. CDR3 nucleotides: TGCAGTGCTCGAACACAGGGTCTCAATGAGCAGTTCTTC. Amino acids: CSARTQGLNEQFF.

This clonotype appeared a few times. The chain links TRBV5-5 to TRBJ2-1, with 7 bases aligning to TRBD2. The CDR3 is 15 amino acids. The J segment lost 5 bases and the V segment lost 0 bases, leaving 5 bases of the junction unmatched. The germline gives CDR1 SGHKS, CDR2 YYEKEE (reference sequence). The CDR3 region has the DNA TGTGCCAGCAGCTTGGTCCTTGGGACTAACAATGAGCAGTTCTTC. Residues: CASSLVLGTNNEQFF.

This clonotype has just one count. The chain is built from TRBV15 and TRBJ2-7, with D maybe TRBD1 (5 bases). Germline values: CDR1 LNHNV, CDR2 YYDKDF (reference sequence). Trimming took off 6 bases at V and 3 bases at J, with 12 bases between the two ends. This CDR3 is built from 13 residues. The CDR3 reads CATSIRVGYEQYF. For the CDR3, the DNA is TGTGCCACCAGTATCAGGGTTGGCTACGAGCAGTACTTC.